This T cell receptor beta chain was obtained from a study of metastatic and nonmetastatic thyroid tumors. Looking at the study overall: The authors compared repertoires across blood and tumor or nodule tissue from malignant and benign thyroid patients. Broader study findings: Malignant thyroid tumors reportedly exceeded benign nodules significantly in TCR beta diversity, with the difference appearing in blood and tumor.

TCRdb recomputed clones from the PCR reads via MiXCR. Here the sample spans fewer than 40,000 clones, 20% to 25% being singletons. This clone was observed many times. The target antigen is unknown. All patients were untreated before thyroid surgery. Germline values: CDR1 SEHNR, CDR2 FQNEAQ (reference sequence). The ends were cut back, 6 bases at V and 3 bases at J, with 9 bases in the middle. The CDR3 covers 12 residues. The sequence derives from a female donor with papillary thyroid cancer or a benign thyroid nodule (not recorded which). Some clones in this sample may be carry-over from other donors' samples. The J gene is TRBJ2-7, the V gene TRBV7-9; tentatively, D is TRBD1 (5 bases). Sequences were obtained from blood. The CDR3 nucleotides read TGTGCCAGCAGATACCAGGGCTACGAGCAGTACTTC. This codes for CASRYQGYEQYF. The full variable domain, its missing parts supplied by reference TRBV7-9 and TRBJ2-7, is DTGVSQNPRHKITKRGQNVTFRCDPISEHNRLYWYRQTLGQGPEFLTYFQNEAQLEKSRLLSDRFSAERPKGSFSTLEIQRTEQGDSAMYLCASRYQGYEQYFGPGTRLTVT.